This section outlines one T cell receptor beta chain sequence together with its context. V lost 1 base, J lost 9 bases, and 22 bases lay in between. Germline V gene sequence: CDR1 PRHDT, CDR2 FYEKMQ (reference sequence). The CDR3 sequence is 17 residues long. Exposure to brentuximab vedotin varied, and each patient had relapsed following autologous stem cell transplantation. Clones were sequenced by immunoSEQ multiplex PCR, and TCRdb holds only the in-frame ones, with some missing. The data contain tens of thousands of clones, 60% to 75% of them seen just once; the ten biggest clones take up roughly 24%. The entry originates in a study of PD-1 blockade in classical Hodgkin lymphoma.

This sample comprised peripheral blood mononuclear cells (PBMCs), obtained before the second cycle of nivolumab. The TCR originated in a human donor with classical Hodgkin lymphoma. J is TRBJ2-1 and V is TRBV13, with D tentatively TRBD1 or TRBD2 (5 bases each). This CDR3 reads CASSLEAGSYAAPEQFF. The CDR3 nucleotides read TGTGCCAGCAGCTTAGAGGCAGGGAGTTATGCGGCCCCTGAGCAGTTCTTC.